This entry is about one T cell receptor beta chain. Time point noted: baseline, week 1 (first vaccination visit). Treatment meaning: pre-vaccination baseline after standard-of-care therapy. The donors had new WHO grade 3 or 4 astrocytomas; these were IDH1-mutant and ATRX-lost. Assay used: immunoSEQ multiplex PCR; TCRdb lists only in-frame clones, some missing. The sample carries tens of thousands of clones, 83% recorded once. This sample stems from a study of a mutant IDH1 vaccine in newly diagnosed glioma. About the study: Mean patient age was around 40 years; approximately 60% were male and around 38% female. Radiotherapy, temozolomide, or both had been given previously, and both were given to most.

Germline trimming cut 5 bases from V and 5 bases from J; bases unmatched to any gene: 9. Germline loops: CDR1 MNHEY, CDR2 SVGAGI. The CDR3 is 15 amino acids. The chain has TRBV6-5 and TRBJ1-2; 9 bases fit TRBD1. The receptor's source is a woman aged 50 to 65 with glioma. The specimen comprised PBMCs, sampled from a glioma patient treated with radiotherapy, temozolomide or both. The CDR3, as DNA: TGTGCCAGCAGTCTCACGACAGGGGGTGAATATGGCTACACCTTC. It yields the protein CASSLTTGGEYGYTF.